This T cell receptor beta chain is from a study of blood T cell repertoires in COVID-19. Turning to the study itself: Specimens from acute and convalescent COVID-19 originated in the United States, Italy and Spain.

Measured with immunoSEQ multiplex PCR; TCRdb has only the in-frame clones, and not every one. The sample carries around 87,000 clones, 80% recorded once. V lost 1 base and J lost 5, with 14 bases in between. CDR3 size: 15 residues. CDR1 and CDR2 (germline): WNHNN, SYGVQD (reference sequence). Sequencing was done on a sample of peripheral blood. This chain joins TRBV10-1 and TRBJ1-2, with D possibly matching TRBD1 (6 bases). The sequence came from a human donor in a cohort sampled during active COVID-19. The CDR3 is CASSEYGGRGYGYTF. The CDR3 DNA sequence: TGCGCCAGCAGTGAGTACGGGGGGCGTGGGTATGGCTACACCTTC.